Listed below are T cell receptor beta chains from one sample, sequenced in a study of shared clonotypes between healthy human individuals. Profiled with immunoSEQ multiplex PCR; TCRdb holds only in-frame clones, not every one. There are 1,400,000 or so clones in the sample; 98% occur only once, and 0.3% to 0.45% lies in the top ten. The sample comprised naive CD4+ T cells sorted from blood. The source is a man aged 25-45 years in good health. CDR3s include the opening cysteine and the closing phenylalanine or tryptophan. D genes are given only for firm matches. The listing skips clone size in some rows; elsewhere it reads once, few, many or a size class.

D gene: NA; J gene: TRBJ2-3; V gene: TRBV18; clone size: NA; CDR3 DNA: TGTGCCAGCTCACCAGGGTCGGATACGCAGTATTTT; CDR3 protein: CASSPGSDTQYF
D gene: TRBD1; J gene: TRBJ2-7; V gene: TRBV19; clone size: NA; CDR3 DNA: TGTGCCAGTAGTACCCGGACAGGCCTCTACGAGCAGTACTTC; CDR3 protein: CASSTRTGLYEQYF
D gene: NA; J gene: TRBJ2-7; V gene: TRBV10-3; clone size: once; CDR3 DNA: TGTGCCATCAGAGGGACTGGGGCCCACGAGCAGTACTTC; CDR3 protein: CAIRGTGAHEQYF
D gene: NA; J gene: TRBJ2-1; V gene: TRBV25-1; clone size: NA; CDR3 DNA: TGTGCCAGCATCCCCCTAGGGAACAATGAGCAGTTCTTC; CDR3 protein: CASIPLGNNEQFF
D gene: NA; J gene: TRBJ2-2; V gene: TRBV29-1; clone size: once; CDR3 DNA: TGCAGCCCCCAAAGGTGGCAAGACACCGGGGAGCTGTTTTTT; CDR3 protein: CSPQRWQDTGELFF
D gene: NA; J gene: TRBJ2-7; V gene: TRBV7-2; clone size: few; CDR3 DNA: TGTGCCAGCAGCTTAGAAGGGGGGAGGGAGCAGTACTTC; CDR3 protein: CASSLEGGREQYF
D gene: NA; J gene: TRBJ2-2; V gene: TRBV15; clone size: once; CDR3 DNA: TGTGCCACCAGCAGAGATCCCCCCCGGCGACAGATCACCGGGGAGCTGTTTTTT; CDR3 protein: CATSRDPPRRQITGELFF
D gene: TRBD1; J gene: TRBJ1-1; V gene: TRBV12-5; clone size: once; CDR3 DNA: TGTGCTAGTGGACCAGGGACAGTTAACACTGAAGCTTTCTTT; CDR3 protein: CASGPGTVNTEAFF
D gene: NA; J gene: TRBJ1-1; V gene: TRBV9; clone size: NA; CDR3 DNA: TGTGCCAGCAGCGGCAAACAGGGTGTGAGCACTGAAGCTTTCTTT; CDR3 protein: CASSGKQGVSTEAFF
D gene: NA; J gene: TRBJ2-1; V gene: TRBV10-2; clone size: NA; CDR3 DNA: TGCAGCAGCGGAGGTTACAATGAGCAGTTCTTC; CDR3 protein: CSSGGYNEQFF
D gene: NA; J gene: TRBJ1-3; V gene: TRBV5-4; clone size: NA; CDR3 DNA: TGTGCCAGCAGCTTGTTGGGAAACACCATATATTTT; CDR3 protein: CASSLLGNTIYF
D gene: NA; J gene: TRBJ2-1; V gene: TRBV2; clone size: NA; CDR3 DNA: TGTGCCAGCAGGGGGGACGACTCCTACAATGAGCAGTTCTTC; CDR3 protein: CASRGDDSYNEQFF
D gene: TRBD1; J gene: TRBJ2-3; V gene: TRBV5-4; clone size: NA; CDR3 DNA: TGTGCCAGCAGTAAACAGGGGTCTTACACAGATACGCAGTATTTT; CDR3 protein: CASSKQGSYTDTQYF
D gene: TRBD2; J gene: TRBJ2-7; V gene: TRBV4-2; clone size: NA; CDR3 DNA: TGTGCCAGCAGCATTCGTAGCGGGAGGGAGCAGTACTTC; CDR3 protein: CASSIRSGREQYF
D gene: TRBD2; J gene: TRBJ2-3; V gene: TRBV4-3; clone size: NA; CDR3 DNA: TGCGCCAGCAGCCAAGGTTTGGCTAGCGGGAGTAGTCGGGATACGCAGTATTTT; CDR3 protein: CASSQGLASGSSRDTQYF
D gene: TRBD1; J gene: TRBJ1-2; V gene: TRBV5-1; clone size: NA; CDR3 DNA: TGCGCCAGCAGCTTGGCCGACAGGGATAGCTATGGCTACACCTTC; CDR3 protein: CASSLADRDSYGYTF
D gene: TRBD1; J gene: TRBJ1-5; V gene: TRBV30; clone size: NA; CDR3 DNA: TGTGCCTGGAGGGACAGGGGTTATAGGAATCAGCCCCAGCATTTT; CDR3 protein: CAWRDRGYRNQPQHF
D gene: NA; J gene: TRBJ2-7; V gene: TRBV4-1; clone size: NA; CDR3 DNA: TGCGCCAGCAGCCAACCTCCAAGTAAGCAGTACTTC; CDR3 protein: CASSQPPSKQYF
D gene: TRBD1; J gene: TRBJ1-2; V gene: TRBV2; clone size: NA; CDR3 DNA: TGTGCCAGCCTCAGTTTACCCAGGACAGGGGACGTAGGCTACACCTTC; CDR3 protein: CASLSLPRTGDVGYTF
D gene: NA; J gene: TRBJ1-5; V gene: TRBV27; clone size: NA; CDR3 DNA: TGTGCCAGCAGTTTGGGGGGTGGAAATCAGCCCCAGCATTTT; CDR3 protein: CASSLGGGNQPQHF
D gene: NA; J gene: TRBJ1-3; V gene: TRBV2; clone size: few; CDR3 DNA: TGTGCCAGCAGTGAAAGTTCTGGAAACACCATATATTTT; CDR3 protein: CASSESSGNTIYF
D gene: NA; J gene: TRBJ2-6; V gene: TRBV28; clone size: NA; CDR3 DNA: TGTGCCAGCAGCCCTCATGTTGGTGCCGGGGCCAACGTCCTGACTTTC; CDR3 protein: CASSPHVGAGANVLTF
D gene: NA; J gene: TRBJ2-7; V gene: TRBV2; clone size: NA; CDR3 DNA: TGTGCCAGCAGTGAGGATTCAGGTTTGATTTCTGACGAGCAGTACTTC; CDR3 protein: CASSEDSGLISDEQYF
D gene: TRBD1; J gene: TRBJ2-2; V gene: TRBV2; clone size: once; CDR3 DNA: TGTGCCAGCAGCCCGGACAGGGGCATCGGGGAGCTGTTTTTT; CDR3 protein: CASSPDRGIGELFF
D gene: NA; J gene: TRBJ2-7; V gene: TRBV7-8; clone size: NA; CDR3 DNA: TGTGCCAGCAGCCTCGGACTGTCCTACGAGCAGTACTTC; CDR3 protein: CASSLGLSYEQYF
D gene: TRBD2; J gene: TRBJ2-6; V gene: TRBV19; clone size: once; CDR3 DNA: TGTGCCAGTAGTACGATAGCGGGGGCTTTTGGGGCCAACGTCCTGACTTTC; CDR3 protein: CASSTIAGAFGANVLTF
D gene: NA; J gene: TRBJ2-7; V gene: TRBV28; clone size: NA; CDR3 DNA: TGTGCCAGCAGTCCACCCGGGCTAGGGCAGTACTTC; CDR3 protein: CASSPPGLGQYF
D gene: NA; J gene: TRBJ1-2; V gene: TRBV2; clone size: NA; CDR3 DNA: TGTGCCAGCAGTCAGACAGGAGGCTATGGCTACACCTTC; CDR3 protein: CASSQTGGYGYTF
D gene: NA; J gene: TRBJ1-1; V gene: TRBV28; clone size: NA; CDR3 DNA: NA; CDR3 protein: CASILGPEAFF
D gene: TRBD2; J gene: TRBJ2-4; V gene: TRBV6-1; clone size: NA; CDR3 DNA: TGTGCCAGCAGTGAGGGACTAGCGGGACTAGCCAAAAACATTCAGTACTTC; CDR3 protein: CASSEGLAGLAKNIQYF
D gene: NA; J gene: TRBJ2-5; V gene: TRBV29-1; clone size: NA; CDR3 DNA: TGCAGCGTTGAAGGGTTAGGCACAGGGTTTGGCCAAGAGACCCAGTACTTC; CDR3 protein: CSVEGLGTGFGQETQYF
D gene: NA; J gene: TRBJ2-1; V gene: TRBV9; clone size: NA; CDR3 DNA: TGTGCCAGCCCCCGACTAGTGCCCCACAATGAGCAGTTCTTC; CDR3 protein: CASPRLVPHNEQFF
D gene: NA; J gene: TRBJ2-7; V gene: TRBV18; clone size: NA; CDR3 DNA: TGTGCCAGCTCACCCCGGGAAAAGGTTCTCGAGCAGTACTTC; CDR3 protein: CASSPREKVLEQYF
D gene: NA; J gene: TRBJ2-2; V gene: TRBV14; clone size: NA; CDR3 DNA: TGTGCCAGCAGCTTCATTATCACCGGGGAGCTGTTTTTT; CDR3 protein: CASSFIITGELFF
D gene: TRBD2; J gene: TRBJ2-7; V gene: TRBV7-2; clone size: NA; CDR3 DNA: TGTGCCAGCAGCTCCCGGCGGGGGGTGGAGTACGAGCAGTACTTC; CDR3 protein: CASSSRRGVEYEQYF
D gene: TRBD1; J gene: TRBJ1-4; V gene: TRBV6-6; clone size: NA; CDR3 DNA: TGTGCCAGCAGTTACGGACAGGTACCCGAAAAACTGTTTTTT; CDR3 protein: CASSYGQVPEKLFF
D gene: TRBD2; J gene: TRBJ2-2; V gene: TRBV7-6; clone size: NA; CDR3 DNA: TGTGCCAGCAGCCGAGCCGGGACTAGCAACACCGGGGAGCTGTTTTTT; CDR3 protein: CASSRAGTSNTGELFF
D gene: TRBD1; J gene: TRBJ1-4; V gene: TRBV19; clone size: NA; CDR3 DNA: TGTGCCAGTAGTATACCGACAGGGGGCCTTGAAAAACTGTTTTTT; CDR3 protein: CASSIPTGGLEKLFF
D gene: NA; J gene: TRBJ2-1; V gene: TRBV5-8; clone size: NA; CDR3 DNA: TGTGCCAGCAGCTTGGGACCCCGGGGGCGGTTTTACAATGAGCAGTTCTTC; CDR3 protein: CASSLGPRGRFYNEQFF
D gene: NA; J gene: TRBJ2-3; V gene: TRBV7-2; clone size: NA; CDR3 DNA: TGTGCCAGCAGCTCGACAGGGACTAGCACAGATACGCAGTATTTT; CDR3 protein: CASSSTGTSTDTQYF
D gene: NA; J gene: TRBJ1-1; V gene: TRBV15; clone size: NA; CDR3 DNA: TGTGCCACCAGTCGGTTGCAGGGGATGAACACTGAAGCTTTCTTT; CDR3 protein: CATSRLQGMNTEAFF
D gene: NA; J gene: TRBJ1-3; V gene: TRBV29-1; clone size: NA; CDR3 DNA: TGCAGCGTTGCTGCTGGGGTTGGAAACACCATATATTTT; CDR3 protein: CSVAAGVGNTIYF
D gene: NA; J gene: TRBJ1-2; V gene: TRBV5-1; clone size: NA; CDR3 DNA: TGCGCCAGCAGCAGTGAACAGGGTTCGGATGGCTACACCTTC; CDR3 protein: CASSSEQGSDGYTF
D gene: NA; J gene: TRBJ2-3; V gene: TRBV4-1; clone size: NA; CDR3 DNA: TGCGCCAGCAGCCAAGGAGGGGACCATCGGGCCACAGATACGCAGTATTTT; CDR3 protein: CASSQGGDHRATDTQYF
D gene: NA; J gene: TRBJ1-5; V gene: TRBV4-1; clone size: once; CDR3 DNA: TGCGCCAGCAGCCAGATACCATCAGAACAGCCCCAGCATTTT; CDR3 protein: CASSQIPSEQPQHF
D gene: NA; J gene: TRBJ2-5; V gene: TRBV5-6; clone size: NA; CDR3 DNA: TGTGCCAGTTTAGAGAACGGGTTATACACAGAGACCCAGTACTTC; CDR3 protein: CASLENGLYTETQYF
D gene: TRBD2; J gene: TRBJ2-1; V gene: TRBV19; clone size: NA; CDR3 DNA: TGTGCCAGTAGTGTCCTAGCGGGCTCCTACAATGAGCAGTTCTTC; CDR3 protein: CASSVLAGSYNEQFF
D gene: NA; J gene: TRBJ2-2; V gene: TRBV6-1; clone size: NA; CDR3 DNA: TGTGCCAGCAGTGAAGGTGTGAACACCGGGGAGCTGTTTTTT; CDR3 protein: CASSEGVNTGELFF
D gene: TRBD2; J gene: TRBJ2-2; V gene: TRBV9; clone size: NA; CDR3 DNA: TGTGCCAGCAGCGTAGCACCCAGCGGGAGGGGTGGCGGGGAGCTGTTTTTT; CDR3 protein: CASSVAPSGRGGGELFF
D gene: NA; J gene: TRBJ2-3; V gene: TRBV30; clone size: NA; CDR3 DNA: TGTGCCTGGAGTGTCGGAGGGAACTCAGATACGCAGTATTTT; CDR3 protein: CAWSVGGNSDTQYF
D gene: TRBD2; J gene: TRBJ2-3; V gene: TRBV5-1; clone size: NA; CDR3 DNA: TGCGCCAGCAGCCTGGCCCCAGCGGGGTCAGATACGCAGTATTTT; CDR3 protein: CASSLAPAGSDTQYF
D gene: NA; J gene: TRBJ1-1; V gene: TRBV11-2; clone size: NA; CDR3 DNA: TGTGCCACCTCTGACAGGAGCACTGAAGCTTTCTTT; CDR3 protein: CATSDRSTEAFF
D gene: TRBD1; J gene: TRBJ2-1; V gene: TRBV18; clone size: NA; CDR3 DNA: TGTGCCAGCTCACCCCCTCCGGGACAGGGGTGGAATGAGCAGTTCTTC; CDR3 protein: CASSPPPGQGWNEQFF